This note documents a single T cell receptor beta chain sequence. The record originates from a study of blood T cell repertoires in COVID-19. Study information: Collection of acute and convalescent COVID-19 samples took place in the United States, Italy and Spain.

Using immunoSEQ multiplex PCR, the repertoire was profiled, and TCRdb retains in-frame clones only, with some absent. There are roughly 42,000 clones in the sample; around 90% occur only once, and about 2.8% lies in the top ten. The source of this sequence is a man aged 45-65 years with active COVID-19. The material sequenced was peripheral blood.

CDR3 protein: CASSQDGYFVAGDTDTQYF. In DNA, the CDR3 is TGTGCCAGCAGCCAAGATGGGTATTTCGTAGCGGGGGACACAGATACGCAGTATTTT. The chain couples TRBV3-1 (or the pseudogene TRBV3-2) to TRBJ2-3; TRBD2 agrees at 9 bases. Per germline, CDR1 LGHDT and CDR2 YNNKEL (reference sequence). V lost 0 bases, J lost 2 bases, and 12 bases stayed unmatched. CDR3 length equals 19 residues.